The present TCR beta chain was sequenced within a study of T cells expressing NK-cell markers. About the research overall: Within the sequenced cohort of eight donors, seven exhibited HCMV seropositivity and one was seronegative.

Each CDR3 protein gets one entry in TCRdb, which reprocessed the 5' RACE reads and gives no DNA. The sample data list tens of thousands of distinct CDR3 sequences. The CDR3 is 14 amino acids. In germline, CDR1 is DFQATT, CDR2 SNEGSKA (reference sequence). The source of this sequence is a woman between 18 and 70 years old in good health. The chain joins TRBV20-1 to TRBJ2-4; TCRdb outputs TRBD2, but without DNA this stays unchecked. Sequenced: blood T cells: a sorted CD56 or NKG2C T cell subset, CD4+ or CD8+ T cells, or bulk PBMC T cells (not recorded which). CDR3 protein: CSAREENQRNIQYF.